This TCR beta chain was sequenced in a study of T cell changes during pregnancy in multiple sclerosis. This clone occurred a few times. V lost 6 bases to trimming and J lost 7 bases; unmatched junction nucleotides: 1. Germline CDR1 and CDR2: MNHEY and SVGAGI. There are 14 residues in the CDR3. TCRdb keeps only in-frame clones here, not all; method: immunoSEQ multiplex PCR. The sample has roughly 110,000 clones, less than 95% seen once. Sequenced material: peripheral blood, taken in the third trimester of pregnancy. This TCR was sampled from a female donor in good health, enrolled as a control in a pregnancy study. The chain has TRBV6-5 and TRBJ1-6, with 12 bases identical to TRBD1. CDR3 DNA: TGTGCCAGCAGGGGACAGGGGGCGAATTCACCCCTCCACTTT. It yields the protein CASRGQGANSPLHF.